This TCR beta chain derives from a study of CD8 T cells in ankylosing spondylitis. Study-level points and caveats: Previously reported in reactive arthritis synovial fluid and blood were some of the motif variants. Matched synovial fluid from ankylosing spondylitis patients was reported to be enriched for disease-linked clones. For ankylosing spondylitis blood, a TCR beta motif of about eight highly homologous variants appeared characteristic. The authors found the disease-linked clones to be CD8+ and relatively rare in peripheral blood.

Quantitative molecular-barcoded 5'-RACE generated the TCR beta libraries. One entry per CDR3 protein results from TCRdb running MiXCR on the 5' RACE reads. The sample holds about 390,000 distinct CDR3 sequences, about a fifth seen once. A remark on this clonotype: Its antigen is as yet unknown.

V dropped 0 bases and J dropped 3 bases, with 6 bases sitting between them. The CDR3 is 14 residues long. Germline V gives CDR1 SGHRS, CDR2 YFSETQ. This receptor was identified in a male donor with ankylosing spondylitis. Sequences were obtained from blood, either unsorted or a sorted T cell fraction (not recorded which). This chain connects TRBV5-1 to TRBJ2-2; the D is unclear. The CDR3 region has the DNA TGCGCCAGCAGCTTGGCCTCGGACACCGGGGAGCTGTTTTTT. The encoded protein is CASSLASDTGELFF.